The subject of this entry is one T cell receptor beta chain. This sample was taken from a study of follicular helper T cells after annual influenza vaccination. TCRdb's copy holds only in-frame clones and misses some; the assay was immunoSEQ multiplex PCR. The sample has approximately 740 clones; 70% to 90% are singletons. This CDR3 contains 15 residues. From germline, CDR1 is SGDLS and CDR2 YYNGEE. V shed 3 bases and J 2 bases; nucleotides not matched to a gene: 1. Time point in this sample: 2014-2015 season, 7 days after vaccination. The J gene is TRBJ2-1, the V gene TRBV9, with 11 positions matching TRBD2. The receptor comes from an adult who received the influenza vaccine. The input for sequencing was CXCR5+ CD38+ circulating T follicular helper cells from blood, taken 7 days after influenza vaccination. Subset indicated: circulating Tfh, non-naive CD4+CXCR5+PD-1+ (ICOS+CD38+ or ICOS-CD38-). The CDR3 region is CASSATSGTYNEQFF. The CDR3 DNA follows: TGTGCCAGCAGCGCGACTAGCGGGACCTACAATGAGCAGTTCTTC. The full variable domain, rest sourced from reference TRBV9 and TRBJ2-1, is DSGVTQTPKHLITATGQRVTLRCSPRSGDLSVYWYQQSLDQGLQFLIQYYNGEERAKGNILERFSAQQFPDLHSELNLSSLELGDSALYFCASSATSGTYNEQFFGPGTRLTVL.